Below, 3 T cell receptor beta chains from the same sample are listed, as sequenced in a study of chemoradiotherapy in HPV16-positive cancers. Only in-frame clones appear in the TCRdb table, and some are missing; sequencing was by immunoSEQ multiplex PCR. This repertoire shows 15,000 to 20,000 clones, 85% to 90% found once; its top ten account for less than 2.5%. Sequencing was performed on blood, taken from a patient who underwent chemoradiotherapy. All receptors derive from a human donor with HPV-associated anogenital cancer.

The chain joins TRBV2 to TRBJ2-7, with D unclear. The V and J ends lost 2 bases and 5 bases respectively, with 4 bases between them. The CDR3 loop spans 11 amino acids. CDR1 and CDR2 (germline): SNHLY, FYNNEI. The chain's CDR3 is CASSERDEQYF. The CDR3 DNA reads TGTGCCAGCAGTGAACGGGACGAGCAGTACTTC.

This rearrangement joins TRBV6-1 to TRBJ2-5; tentatively, D is TRBD2 (6 bases). CDR3 size: 14 residues. Looked up from germline, CDR1 is MNHNS and CDR2 is SASEGT. Trimming stripped 5 bases from V and 4 bases from J, with 14 bases between. CDR3 region: CASSSNPGGETQYF. CDR3 bases: TGTGCCAGCAGTTCCAACCCCGGGGGAGAGACCCAGTACTTC.

The chain has TRBV14 and TRBJ1-1; D might be TRBD1 (6 bases). The CDR3 runs to 13 residues. V was pared by 5 bases and J by 4 bases, with 11 bases between. In germline, CDR1 is SGHDN, CDR2 FVKESK. The CDR3 DNA follows: TGTGCCAGCAGCGCATCCAGGGGCACTGAAGCTTTCTTT. As protein: CASSASRGTEAFF.